These 12 T cell receptor beta chains originate from one sample sequenced in a study of blood T cells in healthy people across ages. PCR was performed a second time for roughly 7 to 11 cycles using a sample-barcoded 5' primer and a J-beta primer mix. TCRdb called the 5' RACE reads again in MiXCR, with one record for every CDR3 protein. This sample has approximately 670,000 distinct CDR3 sequences, with roughly 41% found just once. Sequenced sample: blood. The source of these receptors is an older man in good health.

Details on this clonotype: A read error may account for a junction end that differs from germline. The chain carries TRBV5-5 and TRBJ2-3; D remains unclear. Germline V gene data show CDR1 as SGHKS and CDR2 as YYEKEE (reference sequence). CDR3 length equals 13 residues. The DNA of the CDR3 is TGTGCCAGCACCTTGGTCGCCACAGATACGCAGTATTTT. It translates to CASTLVATDTQYF. The complete variable domain, with remaining parts taken from reference TRBV5-5 and TRBJ2-3, reads DAGVTQSPTHLIKTRGQQVTLRCSPISGHKSVSWYQQVLGQGPQFIFQYYEKEERGRGNFPDRFSARQFPNYSSELNVNALLLGDSALYLCASTLVATDTQYFGPGTRLTVL.

The chain joins TRBV6-1 to TRBJ1-2, with D uncertain. Trimming cost V 3 bases and J 6 bases, with 11 bases left between them. This CDR3 spans 13 amino acids. Germline V lookup: CDR1 MNHNS, CDR2 SASEGT. The CDR3 protein is CASSEDGVDGYTF. CDR3 in DNA: TGTGCCAGCAGTGAGGACGGGGTGGATGGCTACACCTTC.

The V call is TRBV28, the J call TRBJ2-1; TRBD2 might be the D (5 bases). CDR3 length: 13 amino acids. V lost 2 bases and J 7 bases, leaving 9 bases between the germline ends. Germline CDR1 reads MDHEN; CDR2 reads SYDVKM. This chain's CDR3 is CASSLNSGNEQFF. The CDR3 DNA reads TGTGCCAGCAGTTTAAACTCGGGGAATGAGCAGTTCTTC.

The chain is built from TRBV5-1 and TRBJ2-7, with D perhaps TRBD1 (5 bases). Germline lookup yields CDR1 SGHRS and CDR2 YFSETQ. The CDR3 runs 14 residues. Trimming took off 2 bases at V and 3 bases at J, with 12 bases between the two ends. DNA for the CDR3: TGCGCCAGCAGCTTATCAAGTGGACACTACGAGCAGTACTTC. It yields the protein CASSLSSGHYEQYF. The full variable domain, rest sourced from reference TRBV5-1 and TRBJ2-7, is KAGVTQTPRYLIKTRGQQVTLSCSPISGHRSVSWYQQTPGQGLQFLFEYFSETQRNKGNFPGRFSGRQFSNSRSEMNVSTLELGDSALYLCASSLSSGHYEQYFGPGTRLTVT.

The V call is TRBV2, the J call TRBJ2-7; D may be TRBD1 or TRBD2 (6 bases each). CDR1 and CDR2 from the germline V gene are SNHLY and FYNNEI. The length of the CDR3 is 14 residues. V lost 5 bases and J lost 7, with 18 bases in between. CDR3 bases: TGTGCCAGCAGTAGCGGACTAAACAGGGATGAGCAGTACTTC. This sequence encodes CASSSGLNRDEQYF.

The chain joins TRBV2 to TRBJ1-2; TRBD1 matches at 7 bases. The J segment lost 5 bases and the V segment lost 5 bases, leaving 8 bases of the junction unmatched. This CDR3 is built from 14 residues. CDR1 is SNHLY, CDR2 FYNNEI, per germline. Here the CDR3 reads CASSLQGPPYGYTF. For the CDR3, the DNA is TGTGCCAGCAGTTTACAGGGGCCACCTTATGGCTACACCTTC.

The chain links TRBV5-6 to TRBJ2-7; 15 nucleotides match TRBD2. This CDR3 has 17 residues. J was trimmed by 3 bases and V by 5 bases; bases with no gene match: 9. The germline CDR1 and CDR2 sequences are SGHDT and YYEEEE. The CDR3 region is CASSPGLAGGPLYEQYF. In nucleotides, the CDR3 is TGTGCCAGCAGTCCGGGACTAGCGGGAGGTCCGCTCTACGAGCAGTACTTC.

The rearrangement uses TRBV2 and TRBJ1-2; D uncertain. The CDR3 is made up of 13 amino acids. Germline CDR1 SNHLY, CDR2 FYNNEI. The V end lost 3 bases, the J end lost 6 bases, and 11 bases lay between the germline ends. CDR3 region: CASSDDWVDGYTF. The CDR3 coding sequence is TGTGCCAGCAGTGACGACTGGGTGGATGGCTACACCTTC. Supplemented by reference TRBV2 and TRBJ1-2, the full variable domain reads EPEVTQTPSHQVTQMGQEVILRCVPISNHLYFYWYRQILGQKVEFLVSFYNNEISEKSEIFDDQFSVERPDGSNFTLKIRSTKLEDSAMYFCASSDDWVDGYTFGSGTRLTVV.

This clonotype was counted a few times. The chain recombines TRBV2 with TRBJ2-5; TRBD2 aligns across 10 bases. This CDR3 is 14 amino acids long. Trimming removed 8 bases from V and 3 bases from J; junction bases left unmatched: 6. Germline values: CDR1 SNHLY, CDR2 FYNNEI. The DNA for the CDR3 is TGTGCCAGCGAAAGGGGACTAGCGAAAGAGACCCAGTACTTC. Translation: CASERGLAKETQYF.

This clonotype was recorded a few times. V gene TRBV27 combines with J gene TRBJ1-6, with TRBD1 identical over 8 bases. The J segment lost 6 bases and the V segment lost 2 bases, leaving 9 bases of the junction unmatched. This CDR3 spans 17 amino acids. CDR1 is MNHEY, CDR2 SMNVEV, per germline (reference sequence). CDR3 in amino acids: CASSLRQGAEFNSPLHF. CDR3 nucleotides: TGTGCCAGCAGTTTAAGGCAGGGGGCTGAATTTAATTCACCCCTCCACTTT.

This chain uses TRBV6-5 with TRBJ2-1, with 8 bases identical to TRBD2. The germline CDR1 and CDR2 sequences are MNHEY and SVGAGI. The CDR3 runs to 15 residues. The V and J ends lost 5 bases and 4 bases, in that order; junction bases with no gene match: 7. For the CDR3, the DNA is TGTGCCAGCAGTAAGGCGGGGGGCCAATACAATGAGCAGTTCTTC. Translation: CASSKAGGQYNEQFF.

This clonotype was recorded many times. CDR3 in DNA: TGCAGCGTTGAATTACAGGGGACCTACGAGCAGTACTTC. Translating it yields CSVELQGTYEQYF. The chain is built from TRBV29-1 and TRBJ2-7, with 7 bases lining up with TRBD1. This CDR3 is built from 13 residues. The V gene end was trimmed by 2 bases and the J gene end by 2 bases; junction bases not matched to a gene: 3. Germline V gene data show CDR1 as SQVTM and CDR2 as ANQGSEA.